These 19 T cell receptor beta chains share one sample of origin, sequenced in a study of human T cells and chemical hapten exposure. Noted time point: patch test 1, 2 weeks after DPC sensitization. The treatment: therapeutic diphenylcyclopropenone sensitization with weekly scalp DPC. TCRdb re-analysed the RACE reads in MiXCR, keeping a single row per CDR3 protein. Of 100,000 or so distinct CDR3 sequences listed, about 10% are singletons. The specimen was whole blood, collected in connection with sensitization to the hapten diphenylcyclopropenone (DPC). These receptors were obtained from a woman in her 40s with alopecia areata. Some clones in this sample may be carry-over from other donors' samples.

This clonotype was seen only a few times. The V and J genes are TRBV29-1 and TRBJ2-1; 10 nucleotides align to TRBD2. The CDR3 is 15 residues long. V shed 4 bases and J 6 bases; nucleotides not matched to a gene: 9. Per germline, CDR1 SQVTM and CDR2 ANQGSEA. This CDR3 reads CSVAEAGGPFNEQFF. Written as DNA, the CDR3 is TGCAGCGTTGCGGAAGCGGGAGGGCCTTTCAATGAGCAGTTCTTC.

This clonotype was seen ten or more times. The CDR3 DNA follows: TGTGCCATTCTAGCTGGGACAGACGGGTGGGGGAGGCGCCACAATGAGCAGTTCTTC. The encoded protein is CAILAGTDGWGRRHNEQFF. The genes are TRBV11-2 and TRBJ2-1; D might be TRBD1 (7 bases). V was cut by 10 bases and J by 5 bases, with 33 bases left in between. Germline V gene sequence: CDR1 SGHAT, CDR2 FQNNGV. This CDR3 contains 19 residues. The entire variable domain, with the rest obtained from reference TRBV11-2 and TRBJ2-1, is as follows: EAGVAQSPRYKIIEKRQSVAFWCNPISGHATLYWYQQILGQGPKLLIQFQNNGVVDDSQLPKDRFSAERLKGVDSTLKIQPAKLEDSAVYLCAILAGTDGWGRRHNEQFFGPGTRLTVL.

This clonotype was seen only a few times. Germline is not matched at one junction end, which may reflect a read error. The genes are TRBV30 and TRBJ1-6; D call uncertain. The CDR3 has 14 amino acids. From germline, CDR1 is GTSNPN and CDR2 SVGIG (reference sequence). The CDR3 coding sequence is TGTGCCGGGAGTCCGCGATCCTATAATTCACCCCTCCACTTT. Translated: CAGSPRSYNSPLHF.

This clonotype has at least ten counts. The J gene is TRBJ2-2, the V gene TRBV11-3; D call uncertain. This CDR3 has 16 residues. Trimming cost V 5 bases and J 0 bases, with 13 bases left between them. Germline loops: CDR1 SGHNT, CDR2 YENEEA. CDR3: CASSPSGGTNTGELFF. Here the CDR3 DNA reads TGTGCCAGCAGCCCTTCCGGTGGGACGAACACCGGGGAGCTGTTTTTT.

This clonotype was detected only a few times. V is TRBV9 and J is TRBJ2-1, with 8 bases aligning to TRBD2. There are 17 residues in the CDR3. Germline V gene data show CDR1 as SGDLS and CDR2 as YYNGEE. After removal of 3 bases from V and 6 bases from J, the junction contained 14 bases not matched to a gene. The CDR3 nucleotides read TGTGCCAGCAGCGACACTGGGGGAGCGGGAGAGGTCAATGAGCAGTTCTTC. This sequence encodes CASSDTGGAGEVNEQFF. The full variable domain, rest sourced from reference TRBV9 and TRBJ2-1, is DSGVTQTPKHLITATGQRVTLRCSPRSGDLSVYWYQQSLDQGLQFLIQYYNGEERAKGNILERFSAQQFPDLHSELNLSSLELGDSALYFCASSDTGGAGEVNEQFFGPGTRLTVL.

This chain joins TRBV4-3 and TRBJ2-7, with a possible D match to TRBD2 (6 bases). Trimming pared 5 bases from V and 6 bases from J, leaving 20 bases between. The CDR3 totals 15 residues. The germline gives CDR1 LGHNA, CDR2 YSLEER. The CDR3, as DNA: TGCGCCAGCAGCGCCCGATGGGAGGTTGCCTTCGAGCAGTACTTC. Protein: CASSARWEVAFEQYF.

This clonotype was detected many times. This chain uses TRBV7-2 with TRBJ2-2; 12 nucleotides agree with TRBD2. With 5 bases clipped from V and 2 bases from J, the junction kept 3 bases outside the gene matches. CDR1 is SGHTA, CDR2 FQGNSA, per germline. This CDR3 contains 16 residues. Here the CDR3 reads CASSKGLAGNTGELFF. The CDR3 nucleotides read TGTGCCAGCAGCAAAGGACTAGCGGGAAACACCGGGGAGCTGTTTTTT.

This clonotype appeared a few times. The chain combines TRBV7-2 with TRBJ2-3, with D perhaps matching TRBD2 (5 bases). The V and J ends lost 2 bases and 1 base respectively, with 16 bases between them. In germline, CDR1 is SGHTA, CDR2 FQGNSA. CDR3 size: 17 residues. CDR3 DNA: TGTGCCAGCAGCTTAAACGGCCCCGGGGTTGGCACAGATACGCAGTATTTT. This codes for CASSLNGPGVGTDTQYF.

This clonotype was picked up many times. The CDR3 region is CASSLTGAYEQYF. CDR3 bases: TGTGCCAGCAGCTTGACAGGAGCCTACGAGCAGTACTTC. The chain joins TRBV3-1 to TRBJ2-7, with TRBD1 as a possible D gene (6 bases). CDR3 size: 13 residues. CDR1 is LGHDT and CDR2 is YNNKEL in the germline V gene (reference sequence). Trimming took 5 bases from V and 2 from J, leaving 10 bases between them.

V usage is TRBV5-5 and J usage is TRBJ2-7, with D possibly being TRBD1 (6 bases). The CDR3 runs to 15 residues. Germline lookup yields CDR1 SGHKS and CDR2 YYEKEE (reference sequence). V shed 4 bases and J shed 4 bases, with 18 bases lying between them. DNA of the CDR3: TGTGCCAGCAGCCCCTCCGGGACAAGCCCTTACGAGCAGTACTTC. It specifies CASSPSGTSPYEQYF.

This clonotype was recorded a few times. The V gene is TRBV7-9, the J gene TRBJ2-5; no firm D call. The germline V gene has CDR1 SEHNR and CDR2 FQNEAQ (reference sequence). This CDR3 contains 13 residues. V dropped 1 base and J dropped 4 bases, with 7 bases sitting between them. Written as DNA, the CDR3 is TGTGCCAGCAGCTTAGAGGAAAGAGAGACCCAGTACTTC. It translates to CASSLEERETQYF.

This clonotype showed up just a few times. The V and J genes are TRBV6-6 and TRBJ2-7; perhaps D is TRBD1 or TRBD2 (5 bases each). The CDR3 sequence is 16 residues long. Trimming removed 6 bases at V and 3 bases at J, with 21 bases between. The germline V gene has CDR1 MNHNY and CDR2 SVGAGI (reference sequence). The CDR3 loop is CASRTHEVRGVYEQYF. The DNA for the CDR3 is TGTGCCAGCAGGACACACGAGGTTCGAGGGGTCTACGAGCAGTACTTC.

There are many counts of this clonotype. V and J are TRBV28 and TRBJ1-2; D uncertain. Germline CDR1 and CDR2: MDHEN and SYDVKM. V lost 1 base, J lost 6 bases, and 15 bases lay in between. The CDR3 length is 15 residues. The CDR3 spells CASSLSTPAKHGYTF. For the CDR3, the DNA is TGTGCCAGCAGTTTATCAACCCCGGCGAAGCATGGCTACACCTTC.

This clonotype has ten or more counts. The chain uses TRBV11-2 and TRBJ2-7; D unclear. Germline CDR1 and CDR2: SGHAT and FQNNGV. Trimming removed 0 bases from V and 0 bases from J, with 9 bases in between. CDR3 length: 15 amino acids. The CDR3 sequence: CASSLDRAVSYEQYF. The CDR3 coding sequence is TGTGCCAGCAGCTTAGATAGAGCTGTCTCCTACGAGCAGTACTTC.

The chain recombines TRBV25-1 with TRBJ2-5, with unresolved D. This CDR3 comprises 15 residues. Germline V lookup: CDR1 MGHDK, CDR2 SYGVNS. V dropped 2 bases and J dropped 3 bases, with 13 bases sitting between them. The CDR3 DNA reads TGTGCCAGCAGTGAACCCGCTGGGAACGAAGAGACCCAGTACTTC. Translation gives CASSEPAGNEETQYF.

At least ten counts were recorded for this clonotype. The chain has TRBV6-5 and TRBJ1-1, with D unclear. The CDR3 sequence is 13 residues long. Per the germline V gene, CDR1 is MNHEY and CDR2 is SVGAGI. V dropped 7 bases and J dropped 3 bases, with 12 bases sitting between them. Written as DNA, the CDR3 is TGTGCCAGCAAACAACACGGTCACACTGAAGCTTTCTTT. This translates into CASKQHGHTEAFF.

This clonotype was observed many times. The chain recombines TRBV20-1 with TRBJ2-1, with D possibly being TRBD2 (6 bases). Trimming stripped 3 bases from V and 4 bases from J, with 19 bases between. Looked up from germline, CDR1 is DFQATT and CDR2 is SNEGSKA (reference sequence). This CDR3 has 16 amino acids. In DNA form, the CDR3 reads TGCAGTGCTAGGAGCCTTGGGGCGGGAACGTACAATGAGCAGTTCTTC. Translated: CSARSLGAGTYNEQFF.

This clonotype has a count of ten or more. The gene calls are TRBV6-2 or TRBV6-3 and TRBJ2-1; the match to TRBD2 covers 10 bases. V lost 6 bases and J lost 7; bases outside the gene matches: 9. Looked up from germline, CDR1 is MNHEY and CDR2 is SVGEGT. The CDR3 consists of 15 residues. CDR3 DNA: TGTGCCAGCAGCCTCCTAGCGGGAGTTCAGAATGAGCAGTTCTTC. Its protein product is CASSLLAGVQNEQFF.

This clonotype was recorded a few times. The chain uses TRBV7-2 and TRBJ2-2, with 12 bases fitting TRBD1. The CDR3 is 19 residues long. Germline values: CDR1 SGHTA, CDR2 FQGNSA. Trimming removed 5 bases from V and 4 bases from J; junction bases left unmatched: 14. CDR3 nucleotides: TGTGCCAGCAGCCTTACCCGGGACAGGGGGCACTTACTCACCGGGGAGCTGTTTTTT. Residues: CASSLTRDRGHLLTGELFF.